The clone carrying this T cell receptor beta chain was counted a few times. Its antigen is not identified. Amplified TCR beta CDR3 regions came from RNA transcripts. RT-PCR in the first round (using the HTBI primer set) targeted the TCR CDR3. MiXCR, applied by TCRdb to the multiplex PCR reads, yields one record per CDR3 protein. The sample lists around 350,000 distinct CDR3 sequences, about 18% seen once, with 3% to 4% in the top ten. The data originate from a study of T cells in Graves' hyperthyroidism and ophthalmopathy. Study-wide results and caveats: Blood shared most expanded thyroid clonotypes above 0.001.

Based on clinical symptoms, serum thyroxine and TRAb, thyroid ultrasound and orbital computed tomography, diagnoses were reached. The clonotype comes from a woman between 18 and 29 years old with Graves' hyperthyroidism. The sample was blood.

The CDR3: CASSEQGAYQPQHF. CDR3 nucleotide sequence: TGTGCCAGCAGTGAACAGGGGGCCTATCAGCCCCAGCATTTT. The rearrangement uses TRBV25-1 and TRBJ1-5; 8 bases agree with TRBD1. There are 14 residues in the CDR3. The junction had 2 bases not matched to a gene; V was cut back by 2 bases and J by 5 bases. The germline CDR1 and CDR2 sequences are MGHDK and SYGVNS.